The 32 T cell receptor beta chains given below trace back to one sample, sequenced in a study of regulatory T cells in long-lasting Graves disease. Time point indicated: newly diagnosed GD, antithyroid drugs for less than 3 months. Extracted PBMC RNA gave rise to the TCR library. Sequencing libraries for TCR beta were prepared with iRepertoire HTBI primers and Arm-PCR of CDR3 regions. TCRdb processed the multiplex PCR reads anew with MiXCR; each CDR3 protein has one entry. Of 390,000 or so distinct CDR3 sequences listed, approximately 12% were seen once; the top ten hold about 19%. The sample also formed part of further work on T cells in Graves' hyperthyroidism and ophthalmopathy.

The material was peripheral blood mononuclear cells (PBMCs), obtained at new diagnosis, from a patient treated with antithyroid drugs. These receptors originate from a woman between 18 and 29 years old with Graves disease.

Turning to this clonotype: A much larger clone is a single base away; this may be a read error. This chain uses TRBV12-3 or TRBV12-4 with TRBJ2-2; TRBD2 might be the D (5 bases). The CDR3 contains 13 residues. This chain's CDR3 is CASRREYTGELLF. CDR3 nucleotides: TGTGCCAGCAGGCGAGAGTACACCGGGGAGCTGCTTTTT.

There are many counts of this clonotype. The rearrangement joins TRBV15 to TRBJ2-7, with D perhaps matching TRBD1 or TRBD2 (6 bases each). V lost 0 bases and J 6 bases, leaving 27 bases between the germline ends. From germline, CDR1 is LNHNV and CDR2 YYDKDF (reference sequence). CDR3 length: 19 residues. The CDR3 loop reads CATSRDVRIGGTRVSEQYV. In DNA form, the CDR3 reads TGTGCCACCAGCAGAGATGTAAGGATAGGCGGGACAAGGGTCAGCGAGCAGTACGTC.

This clonotype was seen ten or more times. The V and J genes are TRBV13 and TRBJ2-7; D tentatively reads TRBD1 or TRBD2 (5 bases each). Trimming removed 7 bases from V and 2 bases from J, with 12 bases in between. CDR1 and CDR2 from the germline V gene are PRHDT and FYEKMQ (reference sequence). The CDR3 is 13 residues long. This chain's CDR3 is CASTPWGTYEQYF. The CDR3, as DNA: TGTGCCAGCACCCCGTGGGGGACCTACGAGCAGTACTTC.

Only a few counts were recorded for this clonotype. The chain links TRBV9 to TRBJ1-2; D gene uncertain. The V gene lost 0 bases and the J gene lost 3 bases, with 12 bases spanning the gap. Germline loops: CDR1 SGDLS, CDR2 YYNGEE. The CDR3 is made up of 15 amino acids. The chain's CDR3 is CASSVDPPGYYGYTF. DNA of the CDR3: TGTGCCAGCAGCGTAGACCCGCCGGGTTACTATGGCTACACCTTC.

This clonotype was recorded a few times. The CDR3 region has the DNA TGTGCCAGTAGTGGGACTAGCGGCCCTCCAGTCTCCTACAATGAGCAGTTCTTC. Protein product: CASSGTSGPPVSYNEQFF. The rearrangement links TRBV19 to TRBJ2-1; 11 bases fit TRBD2. The length of the CDR3 is 18 residues. Germline CDR1 LNHDA, CDR2 SQIVND (reference sequence). Trimming at V came to 5 bases and at J to 0 bases, leaving 9 bases not matched to a gene.

Ten or more counts support this clonotype. This sequence joins TRBV30 and TRBJ1-5, with D unresolved. From germline, CDR1 is GTSNPN and CDR2 SVGIG (reference sequence). The V end was cut by 7 bases, the J end by 4 bases, with 11 bases between. The CDR3 length is 12 residues. In DNA form, the CDR3 reads TGTGCCTCTGGATTCCCAAATCAGCCCCAGCATTTT. Translated, it gives CASGFPNQPQHF.

The sample holds many counts of this clonotype. V gene TRBV28 combines with J gene TRBJ2-1; D gene ambiguous. Germline CDR1 is MDHEN and CDR2 is SYDVKM. The CDR3 consists of 14 residues. V was trimmed by 4 bases and J by 2 bases, leaving 9 bases between them. CDR3 bases: TGTGCCAGCAGTTCTTGGGCCACCTACAATGAGCAGTTCTTC. Its translation: CASSSWATYNEQFF. The whole variable domain, remainder taken from reference TRBV28 and TRBJ2-1, is DVKVTQSSRYLVKRTGEKVFLECVQDMDHENMFWYRQDPGLGLRLIYFSYDVKMKEKGDIPEGYSVSREKKERFSLILESASTNQTSMYLCASSSWATYNEQFFGPGTRLTVL.

This clonotype was seen repeatedly, ten times or more. The chain recombines TRBV7-2 with TRBJ2-7; 11 nucleotides match TRBD2. CDR1 is SGHTA, CDR2 FQGNSA, per germline. V was clipped by 0 bases and J by 2 bases; unmatched bases: 0. This CDR3 has 15 amino acids. The CDR3 loop is CASSLASGRAYEQYF. The CDR3 nucleotides are TGTGCCAGCAGCTTAGCTAGCGGGAGGGCCTACGAGCAGTACTTC.

This clonotype was seen many times. The J gene is TRBJ2-1, the V gene TRBV7-9, with D uncertain. This CDR3 comprises 11 residues. V was clipped by 7 bases and J by 8 bases, with 9 bases between them. In germline, CDR1 is SEHNR, CDR2 FQNEAQ (reference sequence). CDR3 in DNA: TGTGCCAGCATGTCCTTGGATGAGCAGTTCTTC. It codes for CASMSLDEQFF.

The sample holds many counts of this clonotype. The V gene is TRBV6-1, the J gene TRBJ1-1; D is possibly TRBD1 (5 bases). V was shortened by 6 bases and J by 4 bases, with 12 bases between the two germline ends. Germline CDR1 is MNHNS and CDR2 is SASEGT. CDR3 length: 13 residues. The CDR3 here is CASRYTGGTEAFF. As DNA, the CDR3 is TGTGCCAGCAGATATACAGGTGGCACTGAAGCTTTCTTT.

V is TRBV5-4 and J is TRBJ1-4; D call uncertain. The V gene's germline CDR1 is SGHNT and CDR2 YYREEE (reference sequence). The CDR3 runs 15 residues. V was pared by 3 bases and J by 7 bases, with 16 bases between. CDR3 residues: CASSYREEETEKLFF. The CDR3 DNA is TGTGCCAGCAGCTACCGGGAGGAAGAGACTGAAAAACTGTTTTTT.

This clonotype was detected ten times or more. V usage is TRBV7-2 and J usage is TRBJ1-2; D gene unclear. The CDR3 loop spans 12 amino acids. Trimming pared 4 bases from V and 5 bases from J, leaving 8 bases between. The germline V gene encodes CDR1 SGHTA and CDR2 FQGNSA. The CDR3 loop is CASSSDLYGYTF. The CDR3 bases are TGTGCCAGCAGCTCGGACTTGTATGGCTACACCTTC. Full variable domain (remainder filled in from reference TRBV7-2 and TRBJ1-2): GAGVSQSPSNKVTEKGKDVELRCDPISGHTALYWYRQSLGQGLEFLIYFQGNSAPDKSGLPSDRFSAERTGGSVSTLTIQRTQQEDSAVYLCASSSDLYGYTFGSGTRLTVV.

This clonotype was recorded many times. J is TRBJ2-1 and V is TRBV6-1, with TRBD2 matching over 10 bases. Germline CDR1 is MNHNS and CDR2 is SASEGT. The CDR3 has 14 amino acids. With 10 bases clipped from V and 2 bases from J, the junction kept 5 bases outside the gene matches. CDR3 sequence: CATESGRAYNEQFF. CDR3 in DNA: TGTGCCACCGAAAGCGGGAGGGCCTACAATGAGCAGTTCTTC.

There are many counts of this clonotype. The V gene is TRBV20-1, the J gene TRBJ1-5, with D uncertain. The CDR3 length is 16 residues. Germline loops: CDR1 DFQATT, CDR2 SNEGSKA (reference sequence). The V end was cut by 0 bases, the J end by 1 base, with 13 bases between. CDR3 amino acids: CSAREEGGLSNQPQHF. The CDR3 DNA is TGCAGTGCTAGAGAAGAGGGAGGGTTAAGCAATCAGCCCCAGCATTTT.

This clonotype came up many times. This chain joins TRBV6-1 and TRBJ2-5; 9 bases line up with TRBD2. Germline loops: CDR1 MNHNS, CDR2 SASEGT. The CDR3 loop spans 15 amino acids. The V and J ends lost 0 bases and 1 base, in that order; junction bases with no gene match: 0. CDR3 loop: CASSEASGGQETQYF. As DNA, the CDR3 is TGTGCCAGCAGTGAAGCTAGCGGGGGCCAAGAGACCCAGTACTTC.

This clonotype was found many times. The chain carries TRBV20-1 and TRBJ2-5; D gene ambiguous. The CDR3 has 11 residues. Germline V gives CDR1 DFQATT, CDR2 SNEGSKA (reference sequence). Trimming took off 0 bases at V and 7 bases at J, with 6 bases between the two ends. CDR3 residues: CSARDPWTQYF. CDR3 DNA: TGCAGTGCTAGAGATCCGTGGACCCAGTACTTC.

The sample holds many counts of this clonotype. Here the CDR3 reads CASSYLPPGLGNNEQFF. CDR3 nucleotides: TGTGCCAGCAGTTACCTCCCACCGGGACTAGGTAACAATGAGCAGTTCTTC. The J gene is TRBJ2-1, the V gene TRBV6-2 or TRBV6-3, with 8 bases fitting TRBD2. The CDR3 consists of 17 residues. Germline V CDR1 and CDR2: MNHEY, SVGEGT. V gave up 2 bases and J gave up 5 bases; unmatched junction bases: 11.

V and J are TRBV20-1 and TRBJ2-3, with a weak D call TRBD2 (6 bases). Germline lookup yields CDR1 DFQATT and CDR2 SNEGSKA (reference sequence). The germline V and J ends were trimmed by 0 bases and 4 bases, with 17 bases remaining between them. The CDR3 has 16 amino acids. The CDR3 sequence is CSARDVRGRWADTQYF. CDR3 sequence (DNA): TGCAGTGCTAGAGATGTTCGAGGGAGGTGGGCAGATACGCAGTATTTT.

This clonotype was counted at least ten times. The chain uses TRBV5-1 and TRBJ1-2, with 9 bases fitting TRBD1. Germline trimming cut 4 bases from V and 3 bases from J; bases unmatched to any gene: 4. CDR3 size: 14 residues. Per germline, CDR1 SGHRS and CDR2 YFSETQ. The CDR3 loop reads CASSRRDRDYGYTF. DNA for the CDR3: TGCGCCAGCAGCAGAAGGGACAGGGACTATGGCTACACCTTC.

This clonotype was detected ten times or more. The V gene is TRBV6-2 or TRBV6-3, the J gene TRBJ1-1; D is unclear. Trimming left V 2 bases short and J 1 base short, with 8 bases between. Germline V gene sequence: CDR1 MNHEY, CDR2 SVGEGT. CDR3 size: 14 residues. The CDR3 loop reads CASSYDDTNTEAFF. As DNA, the CDR3 is TGTGCCAGCAGTTACGACGACACGAACACTGAAGCTTTCTTT.

V and J are TRBV24-1 and TRBJ2-1; 9 positions match TRBD1. The trim removed 2 bases at V and 6 bases at J, leaving 1 base unmatched. The germline CDR1 and CDR2 sequences are KGHDR and SFDVKD. There are 14 residues in the CDR3. CDR3 in amino acids: CATSDSDRGNEQFF. The DNA of the CDR3 is TGTGCCACCAGTGATTCGGACAGGGGCAATGAGCAGTTCTTC.

Details on this clonotype: One base away lies a much larger clone, so this may be a sequencing read error. The V call is TRBV7-9, the J call TRBJ2-7; TRBD2 agrees at 7 bases. The CDR3 runs 17 residues. V lost 0 bases and J lost 2; bases outside the gene matches: 10. From germline, CDR1 is SEHNR and CDR2 FQNEAQ (reference sequence). The CDR3 nucleotides are TGTGCCAGCAGCTTAGCCCCAGGGACTATTGTTCCCTACGAGCAGTACTTC. The encoded protein is CASSLAPGTIVPYEQYF.

This clonotype has a count of ten or more. The V and J genes are TRBV28 and TRBJ2-7; no definite D call. Trimming pared 8 bases from V and 8 bases from J, leaving 22 bases between. In germline, CDR1 is MDHEN, CDR2 SYDVKM. The CDR3 contains 14 residues. The CDR3 region has the DNA TGTGCCAGCCGACAATCTTTTATCTTGGGTCAGCAGTACTTC. Residues: CASRQSFILGQQYF.

This clonotype was counted ten times or more. The V and J genes are TRBV28 and TRBJ2-5; D perhaps matches TRBD2 (6 bases). Trimming took 2 bases from V and 3 from J, leaving 10 bases between them. Germline values: CDR1 MDHEN, CDR2 SYDVKM. CDR3 size: 14 residues. The CDR3 bases are TGTGCCAGCAGTTTAGGCGGGGCCGAAGAGACCCAGTACTTC. It is translated as CASSLGGAEETQYF.

As for this clonotype: This may come from a read error, since a much larger clone is one base off. The chain couples TRBV30 to TRBJ2-1; D gene unclear. The CDR3 loop spans 11 amino acids. Germline CDR1 GTSNPN, CDR2 SVGIG (reference sequence). The germline V and J ends were trimmed by 1 base and 12 bases, with 10 bases remaining between them. The CDR3 here is CAWSEVDGQFF. CDR3 DNA sequence: TGTGCCTGGAGTGAGGTGGATGGGCAGTTCTTC.

This clonotype was picked up many times. The V gene is TRBV12-3 or TRBV12-4, the J gene TRBJ2-1; D is perhaps TRBD2 (7 bases). V was shortened by 7 bases and J by 5 bases, with 18 bases between the two germline ends. The CDR3 has 15 residues. The CDR3 loop is CASTWGGASNNEQFF. The CDR3 DNA reads as TGTGCCAGCACTTGGGGGGGGGCATCAAACAATGAGCAGTTCTTC.

CDR3 bases: TGTGCCACCCTTGGGAATAACAATGAGCAGTTCTTC. Encoded protein: CATLGNNNEQFF. J is TRBJ2-1 and V is TRBV19; D call uncertain. CDR1 is LNHDA and CDR2 is SQIVND in the germline V gene (reference sequence). CDR3 size: 12 residues. The ends were cut back, 10 bases at V and 5 bases at J, with 12 bases in the middle.

The table lists this clonotype with many counts. Germline is not matched at one junction end, which may reflect a read error. The chain couples TRBV12-3 or TRBV12-4 to TRBJ2-7; TRBD1 matches at 7 bases. The CDR3 covers 14 residues. CDR3 DNA sequence: TGTGCCAACAGTATGACAGGGTCGGCCTACGAGCAGTACTTC. Encoded protein: CANSMTGSAYEQYF.

The CDR3 protein is CASRTEDNEQYV. The CDR3, as DNA: TGTGCCAGCAGGACAGAAGACAATGAGCAGTACGTC. V usage is TRBV2 and J usage is TRBJ2-7; maybe TRBD1 (5 bases). V was clipped by 6 bases and J by 7 bases, with 13 bases between them. The germline V gene has CDR1 SNHLY and CDR2 FYNNEI. The CDR3 is made up of 12 amino acids.

This clonotype was recorded once. This is likely an artifact of a read error, given a far larger clone one base away. The chain has TRBV7-2 and TRBJ2-3, with 11 bases fitting TRBD2. The CDR3 totals 16 residues. The V gene's germline CDR1 is SGHTA and CDR2 FQGNSA. Germline trimming cut 3 bases from V and 7 bases from J; bases unmatched to any gene: 9. CDR3 residues: CASSFHSASGRHTQYF. CDR3 bases: TGTGCCAGCAGCTTTCATTCGGCTAGCGGGAGGCATACGCAGTATTTT.

This clonotype was seen repeatedly, ten times or more. The V call is TRBV3-1, the J call TRBJ2-1; 7 nucleotides align to TRBD2. There are 17 residues in the CDR3. The germline V gene has CDR1 LGHDT and CDR2 YNNKEL (reference sequence). V lost 4 bases to trimming and J lost 2 bases; unmatched junction nucleotides: 11. The CDR3 nucleotides are TGTGCCAGCAGCCCTCATCGAGGGAGGGCCCCCTACAATGAGCAGTTCTTC. Its protein is CASSPHRGRAPYNEQFF.

As concerns this clonotype: A much larger clone differs from this one at a single base, so this may be a read error. This chain links TRBV6-2 or TRBV6-3 with TRBJ1-2; 8 bases agree with TRBD1. This CDR3 is built from 14 residues. Germline V gene sequence: CDR1 MNHEY, CDR2 SVGEGT. Trimming cost V 6 bases and J 5 bases; bases outside gene matches: 8. The CDR3 DNA sequence: TGTGCCAGCAGATTGGCAGGGGGCTTTTATGGCTACACCTTC. It encodes CASRLAGGFYGYTF.